Here is one T cell receptor (beta chain) with its context. Its antigen is still unknown. The CDR3 runs to 13 residues. CDR1 SNHLY and CDR2 FYNNEI come from the germline V gene. V was cut by 2 bases and J by 4 bases, with 8 bases left in between. The entry originates in a study of T cell responses to AZD1222 COVID-19 vaccine. Clones were read by immunoSEQ multiplex PCR, and TCRdb kept only the in-frame ones, dropping some. The repertoire consists of more than 50,000 clones, with 79% occurring once and the leading ten covering around 20%. Whole-study results and caveats: The sample set comprised mostly white British donors with more females, and clonal diversity was possibly underestimated. Nearly half of the spike-specific TCRs reportedly recognize variant regions that carry no mutations.

The chain joins TRBV2 to TRBJ1-2; D is perhaps TRBD1 (5 bases). The input for sequencing was peripheral blood, taken on day 0 of MenACWY control vaccination. This TCR derives from an adult in good health. The CDR3 region has the DNA TGTGCCAGCAGTGAATCAGGGTTCTATGGCTACACCTTC. It codes for CASSESGFYGYTF.